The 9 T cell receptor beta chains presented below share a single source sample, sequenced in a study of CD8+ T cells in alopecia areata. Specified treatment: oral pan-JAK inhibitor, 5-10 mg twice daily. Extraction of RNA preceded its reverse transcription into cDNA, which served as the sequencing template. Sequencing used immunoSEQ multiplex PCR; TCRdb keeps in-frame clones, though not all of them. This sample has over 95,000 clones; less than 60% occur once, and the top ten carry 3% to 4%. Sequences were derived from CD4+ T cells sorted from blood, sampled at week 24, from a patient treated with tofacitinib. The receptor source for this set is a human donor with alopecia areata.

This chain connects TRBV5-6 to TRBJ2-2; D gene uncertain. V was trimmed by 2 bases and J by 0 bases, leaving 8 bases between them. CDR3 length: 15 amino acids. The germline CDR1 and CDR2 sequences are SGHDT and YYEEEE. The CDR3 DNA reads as TGTGCCAGCAGCTTACCTCCTCCGAACACCGGGGAGCTGTTTTTT. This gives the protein CASSLPPPNTGELFF. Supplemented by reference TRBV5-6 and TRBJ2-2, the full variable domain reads DAGVTQSPTHLIKTRGQQVTLRCSPKSGHDTVSWYQQALGQGPQFIFQYYEEEERQRGNFPDRFSGHQFPNYSSELNVNALLLGDSALYLCASSLPPPNTGELFFGEGSRLTVL.

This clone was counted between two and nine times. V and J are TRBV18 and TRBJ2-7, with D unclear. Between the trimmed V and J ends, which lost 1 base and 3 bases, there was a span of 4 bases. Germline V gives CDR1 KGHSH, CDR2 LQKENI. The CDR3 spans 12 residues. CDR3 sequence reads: CASSPLGYEQYF. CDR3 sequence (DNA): TGTGCCAGCTCACCACTAGGCTACGAGCAGTACTTC.

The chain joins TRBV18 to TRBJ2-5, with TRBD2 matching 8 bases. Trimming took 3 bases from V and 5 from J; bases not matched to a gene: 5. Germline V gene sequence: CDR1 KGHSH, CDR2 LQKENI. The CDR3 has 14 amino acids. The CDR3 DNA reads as TGTGCCAGCTCACCGGGGACTAGGTGGGAGACCCAGTACTTC. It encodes CASSPGTRWETQYF.

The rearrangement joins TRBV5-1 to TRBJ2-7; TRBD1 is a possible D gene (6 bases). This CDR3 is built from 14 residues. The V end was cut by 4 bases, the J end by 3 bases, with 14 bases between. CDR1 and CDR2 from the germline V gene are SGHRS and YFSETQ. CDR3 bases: TGCGCCAGCAGCCAACCAGGGGCCTACTACGAGCAGTACTTC. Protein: CASSQPGAYYEQYF.

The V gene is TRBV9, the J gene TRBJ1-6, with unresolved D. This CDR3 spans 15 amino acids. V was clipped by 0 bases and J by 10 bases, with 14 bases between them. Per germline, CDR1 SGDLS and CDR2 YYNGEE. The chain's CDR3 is CASSVGTEATSPLHF. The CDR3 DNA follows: TGTGCCAGCAGCGTAGGAACGGAGGCCACGTCACCCCTCCACTTT.

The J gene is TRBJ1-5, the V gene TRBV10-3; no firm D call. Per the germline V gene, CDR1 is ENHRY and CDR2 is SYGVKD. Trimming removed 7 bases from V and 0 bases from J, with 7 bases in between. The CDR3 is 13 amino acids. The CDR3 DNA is TGTGCCATCACCCCAGATAGCAATCAGCCCCAGCATTTT. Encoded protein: CAITPDSNQPQHF.

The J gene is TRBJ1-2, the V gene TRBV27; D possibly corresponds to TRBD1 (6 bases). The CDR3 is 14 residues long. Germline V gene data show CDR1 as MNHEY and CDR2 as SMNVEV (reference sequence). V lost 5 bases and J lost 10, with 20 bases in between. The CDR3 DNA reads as TGTGCCAGCAGTCCCTATGTACAGGGAGACGACTACACCTTC. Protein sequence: CASSPYVQGDDYTF.

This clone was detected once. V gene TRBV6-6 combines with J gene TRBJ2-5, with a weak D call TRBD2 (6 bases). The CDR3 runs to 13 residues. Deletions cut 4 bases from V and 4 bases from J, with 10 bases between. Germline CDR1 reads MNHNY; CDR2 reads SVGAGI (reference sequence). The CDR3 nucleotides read TGTGCCAGCAGTTCCATCGGGGGAGAGACCCAGTACTTC. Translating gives CASSSIGGETQYF.

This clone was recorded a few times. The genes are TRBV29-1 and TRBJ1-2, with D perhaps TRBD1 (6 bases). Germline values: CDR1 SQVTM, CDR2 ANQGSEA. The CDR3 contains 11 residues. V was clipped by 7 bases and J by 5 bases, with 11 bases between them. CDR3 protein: CSAEQGYGYTF. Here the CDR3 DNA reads TGCAGCGCAGAACAGGGTTATGGCTACACCTTC.